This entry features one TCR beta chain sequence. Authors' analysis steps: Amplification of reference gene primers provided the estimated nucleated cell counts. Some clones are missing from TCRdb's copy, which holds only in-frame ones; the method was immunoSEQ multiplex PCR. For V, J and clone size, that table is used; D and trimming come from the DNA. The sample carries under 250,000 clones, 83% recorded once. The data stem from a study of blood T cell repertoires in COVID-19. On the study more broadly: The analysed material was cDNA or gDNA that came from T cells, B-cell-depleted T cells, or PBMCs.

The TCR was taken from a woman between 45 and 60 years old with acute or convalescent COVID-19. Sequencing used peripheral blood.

The CDR3 sequence is CASSGYRGYTDTQYF. In nucleotides, the CDR3 is TGTGCCAGCAGTGGGTACAGGGGGTACACAGATACGCAGTATTTT. The V gene is TRBV2, the J gene TRBJ2-3, with 8 bases lining up with TRBD1. The CDR3 contains 15 residues. The germline CDR1 and CDR2 sequences are SNHLY and FYNNEI. V trimming: 4 bases; J trimming: 2 bases; junction bases outside the gene matches: 5.